This T cell receptor beta chain was captured in a study of blood T cells in healthy people across ages. Those donating, healthy Caucasian individuals from Russia, were aged roughly 6 to 100. Study results and caveats: It was the long-lived donors that had more naive CD4+ cells and higher diversity than aged donors. The fall in TCR beta diversity per million T cells was roughly linear with age.

The authors ran a second PCR of about 7 to 11 cycles using a sample-barcoded 5' primer and a J-beta primer mix. TCRdb reanalysed the 5' RACE reads using MiXCR and keeps one entry per CDR3 protein. This table has 1.5 million to 2 million distinct CDR3 sequences, less than 50% appearing once. A remark on this clonotype: The target antigen is unknown.

This CDR3 is built from 15 residues. Germline assignment: CDR1 MNHNS and CDR2 SASEGT. V lost 0 bases, J lost 2 bases, and 11 bases lay in between. Sample: blood. The source of this sequence is a woman aged 35 to 49 in good health. The rearrangement links TRBV6-1 to TRBJ2-7; D gene uncertain. The CDR3 is CASSEAPTVTYEQYF. The CDR3 DNA is TGTGCCAGCAGTGAAGCGCCGACGGTCACCTACGAGCAGTACTTC.